The rows below give T cell receptor beta chains drawn from one sample of a study of shared clonotypes between healthy human individuals. Method: immunoSEQ multiplex PCR; TCRdb's copy keeps in-frame clones and lacks some. The data show around 2.3 million clones, with approximately 95% seen just once and approximately 0.13% held by the top ten. The sequenced sample consisted of naive CD4+ T cells sorted from blood. All receptors derive from a man between 18 and 35 years old in good health. CDR3s include the opening cysteine and the closing phenylalanine or tryptophan. The order of the fields is clone size, D gene, V gene, J gene, CDR3 DNA, CDR3 protein. A D gene is named only where the DNA matches it firmly. Size is stated for part of the rows, as once, few or many counts, or as a class when the clone is expanded.

>.|.|TRBV5-1|TRBJ2-7
TGCGCCAGCAGCTTGGGTTTAAACTACGAGCAGTACTTC
CASSLGLNYEQYF
>.|TRBD1|TRBV7-2|TRBJ2-7
TGTGCCAGCAGCTTAGCTGGGACAGGGTCATACGAGCAGTACTTC
CASSLAGTGSYEQYF
>.|TRBD2|TRBV5-4|TRBJ2-7
TGTGCCAGCAGCTGGGCGACTAGCGGGAACCACGAGCAGTACTTC
CASSWATSGNHEQYF
>once|.|TRBV5-1|TRBJ1-1
TGCGCCAGCAGATGGGGATTGAACACTGAAGCTTTCTTT
CASRWGLNTEAFF
>.|.|TRBV6-1|TRBJ1-1
TGTGCCAGCACCAGGCCAGAGAACACTGAAGCTTTCTTT
CASTRPENTEAFF
>.|TRBD2|TRBV9|TRBJ2-5
TGTGCCAGCAGCGTAGGGGCTAGCGGGACCTTCGGGCAAGAGACCCAGTACTTC
CASSVGASGTFGQETQYF
>.|.|TRBV7-6|TRBJ1-5
TGTGCCAGCAGCTTATTTGCCCCCTACGTGGGACCGGGCAATCAGCCCCAGCATTTT
CASSLFAPYVGPGNQPQHF
>.|.|TRBV10-3|TRBJ2-3
TGTGCCAATTCACAGGATGGCACAGATACGCAGTATTTT
CANSQDGTDTQYF
>.|.|TRBV10-3|TRBJ1-2
TGTGCCATCAGTGAGCTATCGACAGGAGCCTTAATTAGCTACACCTTC
CAISELSTGALISYTF
>.|.|TRBV10-3|TRBJ2-7
TGTGCCATCAGTGAGTCTGGTGGGGGAAGCTCCTACGAGCAGTACTTC
CAISESGGGSSYEQYF
>.|.|TRBV5-1|TRBJ2-1
TGCGCCAGCAGCTTGGAGGAAGGGAAGAATGAGCAGTTCTTC
CASSLEEGKNEQFF
>.|.|TRBV28|TRBJ2-3
TGTGCCAGCAGAGGGATAGGGAACACAGATACGCAGTATTTT
CASRGIGNTDTQYF
>.|TRBD2|TRBV7-2|TRBJ2-7
TGTGCCAGCAGCTTAGCCCCCGGGACTAGGGAGGAGCAGTACTTC
CASSLAPGTREEQYF
>.|.|TRBV2|TRBJ2-7
TGTGCCAGCAGTGAAAACTTAGGGCGGACACCCGGAGGCGAGCAGTACTTC
CASSENLGRTPGGEQYF
>once|.|TRBV2|TRBJ1-2
TGTGCCAGCAGTGCACAGGAGGCGGGGGGCTACACCTTC
CASSAQEAGGYTF
>.|TRBD1|TRBV9|TRBJ2-6
TGTGCCAGCAGCGTAGAAGCAGGGGGCAAGGCTGGGGCCAACGTCCTGACTTTC
CASSVEAGGKAGANVLTF
>.|.|TRBV7-2|TRBJ2-7
TGTGCCAGCAGCTTAGGGGACGATGTAGGCTCCTTCGCCTACGAGCAGTACTTC
CASSLGDDVGSFAYEQYF
>.|.|TRBV7-9|TRBJ2-7
TGTGCCAGCAGCAAGGCCGTTGGAGGTGAGCAGTACTTC
CASSKAVGGEQYF
>.|TRBD2|TRBV4-1|TRBJ2-1
TGCGCCAGCAGCCACCCCGGGACTAGCGGTTTGGGGCAGTTCTTC
CASSHPGTSGLGQFF
>.|TRBD2|TRBV18|TRBJ2-5
TGTGCCAGCTCACTCTGGACTAGCGGAGAGGGCGAGACCCAGTACTTC
CASSLWTSGEGETQYF
>.|TRBD1|TRBV6-5|TRBJ2-7
TGTGCCAGCAGTGTACCGGGACAGGGGCTCGAACAGTACTTC
CASSVPGQGLEQYF
>.|TRBD1|TRBV6-6|TRBJ1-2
TGTGCCAGCACCCTCGGACAGGGTAATGGCTACACCTTC
CASTLGQGNGYTF
>once|TRBD1|TRBV5-1|TRBJ2-7
TGCGCCAGCAGCCCGGGACAGTACGAGCAGTACTTC
CASSPGQYEQYF
>.|TRBD2|TRBV30|TRBJ2-4
TGTGCCTGGAATCATAGCGGGGGTGAAAACATTCAGTACTTC
CAWNHSGGENIQYF
>.|.|TRBV2|TRBJ1-1
TGTGCCAGCAGTGAGGTCCTAAGACGATTCACTGAAGCTTTCTTT
CASSEVLRRFTEAFF
>.|.|TRBV5-4|TRBJ2-1
TGTGCCAGCAGCAGGGTGGGGAATGAGCAGTTCTTC
CASSRVGNEQFF
>.|.|TRBV30|TRBJ1-2
TGTGCCTGGACCCTAAGAGGGGTTAGTGGCTACACCTTC
CAWTLRGVSGYTF
>.|.|TRBV4-1|TRBJ2-7
TGCGCCAGCAGCCACACTCATGGGTACGAGCAGTACTTC
CASSHTHGYEQYF
>once|TRBD1|TRBV10-3|TRBJ2-1
TGTGCCATCAGTGACCTACAGGGGGCTTCCTACAATGAGCAGTTCTTC
CAISDLQGASYNEQFF
>.|.|TRBV6-6|TRBJ1-3
TGTGCCAGCAGTTACTCGGCGGGGAGGCCTGGAAACACCATATATTTT
CASSYSAGRPGNTIYF
>.|.|TRBV7-9|TRBJ2-6
TGTGCCAGCAGCTTCCCCAGGGCAGGGGCCAACGTCCTGACTTTC
CASSFPRAGANVLTF
>.|.|TRBV21-1|TRBJ2-7
TGTGCCAGCAGCAAACGACAGGGAGGCTCCTACGAGCAGTACTTC
CASSKRQGGSYEQYF
>few|TRBD2|TRBV29-1|TRBJ2-4
TGCAGCGGGCTACTAGCGGGGAAAAACATTCAGTACTTC
CSGLLAGKNIQYF
>.|TRBD2|TRBV6-5|TRBJ2-7
TGTGCCAGCAGTTACTCGACAGCGGGGGGTTACGAGCAGTACTTC
CASSYSTAGGYEQYF
>.|.|TRBV4-3|TRBJ2-4
TGCGCCAGCAGCCAAGGGGGGGCGGGGTTACCAAACACTCAGTACTTC
CASSQGGAGLPNTQYF
>.|TRBD2|TRBV10-3|TRBJ2-5
TGTGCCATCAGTGGGACGGGGGGTCTGGAGACCCAGTACTTC
CAISGTGGLETQYF
>once|TRBD1|TRBV30|TRBJ1-6
TGTGCCTGCATGACAGGGCAATATAATTCACCCCTCCACTTT
CACMTGQYNSPLHF
>.|.|TRBV6-1|TRBJ1-5
TGTGCCAGCAGTGAACAATCCCAAAGCAATCAGCCCCAGCATTTT
CASSEQSQSNQPQHF
>.|TRBD2|TRBV6-5|TRBJ2-7
TGTGCCAGCAGAACAACGGCCGGGACTATTAAGCAGTACTTC
CASRTTAGTIKQYF
>.|.|TRBV15|TRBJ2-7
TGTGCCACCAGCAGAGAGGTGACTATTCTGAGCGAGCAGTACTTC
CATSREVTILSEQYF
>.|TRBD1|TRBV6-1|TRBJ1-5
TGTGCCACCTGGGGTCGGGACAGAAGCAATCAGCCCCAGCATTTT
CATWGRDRSNQPQHF
>.|.|TRBV25-1|TRBJ1-6
TGTGCCAGCAGTGAATATCGGAAAGGGGCTTCACCCCTCCACTTT
CASSEYRKGASPLHF
>.|TRBD2|TRBV28|TRBJ2-7
TGTGCCAGCATCGGATTAGCGGGTTCCTCCGAGCAGTACTTC
CASIGLAGSSEQYF
>.|.|TRBV4-3|TRBJ2-2
TGCGCCAGCAGCCAAGAACCGGGACGTACAAACACCGGGGAGCTGTTTTTT
CASSQEPGRTNTGELFF
>.|.|TRBV6-5|TRBJ1-1
TGTGCCAGCATCACCCGCATGAACACTGAAGCTTTCTTT
CASITRMNTEAFF
>.|.|TRBV10-3|TRBJ2-1
TGTGCCATCAGTGAGGGGGGCAGACTTATTTACAATGAGCAGTTCTTC
CAISEGGRLIYNEQFF
>.|.|TRBV6-6|TRBJ1-1
TGTGCCAGCTGGATCGACAGGTTATCGAACACTGAAGCTTTCTTT
CASWIDRLSNTEAFF
>.|.|TRBV28|TRBJ1-1
TGTGCCAGCAGGGGCGGCAGCGTGAACACTGAAGCTTTCTTT
CASRGGSVNTEAFF